This TCR beta chain came from a study of shared T cell receptors in the human thymus. Sequencing was performed with immunoSEQ multiplex PCR; in TCRdb, only in-frame clones are kept and a portion is missing. This sample has over 650,000 clones; about 87% occur once, and the top ten carry approximately 0.0097%. Looked up from germline, CDR1 is SNHLY and CDR2 is FYNNEI. The V and J ends lost 4 bases and 0 bases respectively, with 10 bases between them. CDR3 size: 15 residues. This clone was observed a few times. These sequences were also reported in another study, on human thymus T cells. This second study notes: Related work found strong thymic repertoire overlap between unrelated individuals.

The receptor comes from a boy in the first two years of life with a congenital heart defect. Sequencing was performed on thymocytes. The chain uses TRBV2 and TRBJ1-3; D gene uncertain. As DNA, the CDR3 is TGTGCCAGCAGTGTTAGACACCTCTCTGGAAACACCATATATTTT. It codes for CASSVRHLSGNTIYF.